This T cell receptor (beta chain) was documented in a study of cytomegalovirus exposure and HLA in healthy donors. Study in general: The 120 or so validation repertoires were produced on the same platform as the roughly 700 repertoires of the first cohort. This was reported in a later analysis. Notes on the study in general: The listing of 150 or so TCR beta chains classed them as cytomegalovirus-associated.

On this clone itself: Its antigen is currently unknown.

V shed 5 bases and J shed 9 bases, with 14 bases lying between them. The CDR3 is made up of 13 amino acids. Germline-derived CDR1 and CDR2 are GTSNPN and SVGIG (reference sequence). Profiling relied on immunoSEQ multiplex PCR, and the TCRdb table lists in-frame clones only, not all of them. This table has 55,000 to 75,000 clones, about 95% appearing once. The V call is TRBV30, the J call TRBJ1-6; tentatively, D is TRBD1 (5 bases). The source of this sequence is a woman aged 18-29 years in good health and CMV-seropositive. Sequenced input: PBMCs. In nucleotides, the CDR3 is TGTGCCTGGGGGCAGGGCGAGAGTTCACCCCTCCACTTT. It specifies CAWGQGESSPLHF.